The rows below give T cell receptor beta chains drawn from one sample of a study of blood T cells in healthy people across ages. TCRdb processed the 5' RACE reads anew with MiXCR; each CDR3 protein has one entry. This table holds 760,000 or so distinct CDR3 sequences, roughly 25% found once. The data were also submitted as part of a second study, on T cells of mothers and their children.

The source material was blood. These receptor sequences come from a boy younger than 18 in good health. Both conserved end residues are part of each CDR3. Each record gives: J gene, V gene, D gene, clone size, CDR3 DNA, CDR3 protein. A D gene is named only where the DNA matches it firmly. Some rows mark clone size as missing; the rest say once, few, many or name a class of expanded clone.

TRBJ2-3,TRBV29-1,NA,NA,TGCAGCGTTGATTTGGGGTCTAGCACAGATACGCAGTATTTT,CSVDLGSSTDTQYF
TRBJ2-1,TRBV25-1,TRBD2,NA,TGTGCCGGCAGGGACAGACTAGCGGGGGGGAATGAGCAGTTCTTC,CAGRDRLAGGNEQFF
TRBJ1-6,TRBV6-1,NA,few,TGTGCCAGCAGGGCCTATCAGTCACCCCTCCACTTT,CASRAYQSPLHF
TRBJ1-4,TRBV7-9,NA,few,TGTGCCAGCAGCCGTCCACAGGGCCTTAATGAAAAACTGTTTTTT,CASSRPQGLNEKLFF
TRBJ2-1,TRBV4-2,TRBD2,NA,TGTGCCAGCAGCCCCGGGGAGGGGACTTACAATGAGCAGTTCTTC,CASSPGEGTYNEQFF
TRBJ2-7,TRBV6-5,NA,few,TGTGCCAGCAGTTACTTCCAGGGTACCTACGAGCAGTACTTC,CASSYFQGTYEQYF
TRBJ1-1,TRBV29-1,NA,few,TGCAGCGTTGAAGCACCAGGCCTCCGCATGACTGAAGCTTTCTTT,CSVEAPGLRMTEAFF
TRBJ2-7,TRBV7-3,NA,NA,TGTGCCAGCAGCCCCTCGAGTTTCCCGGGGAGCGAGCAGTACTTC,CASSPSSFPGSEQYF
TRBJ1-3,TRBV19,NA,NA,TGTGCCACGTTCAGCGGGGGTGGAAACACCATATATTTT,CATFSGGGNTIYF
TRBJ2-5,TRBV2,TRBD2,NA,TGTGCCAGCAGTGATTGGGGGGGGAAAGAAGAGACCCAGTACTTC,CASSDWGGKEETQYF
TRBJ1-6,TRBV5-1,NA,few,TGCGCCAGCAGCCACGCTGTATTCTCCTATAATTCACCCCTCCACTTT,CASSHAVFSYNSPLHF
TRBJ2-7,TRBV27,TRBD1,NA,TGTGCCAGCAGTTTATTTGGGACAGAACCCTACGAGCAGTACTTC,CASSLFGTEPYEQYF
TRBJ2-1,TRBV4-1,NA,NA,TGCGCCAGCAGCCAAGATACCGGTGAGCAGTTCTTC,CASSQDTGEQFF
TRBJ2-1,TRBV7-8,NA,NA,TGTGCCAGCAGCTCCCAACTAGTAGCATTAAACAATGAGCAGTTCTTC,CASSSQLVALNNEQFF
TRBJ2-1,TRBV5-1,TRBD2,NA,TGCGCCAGCAGCTTGTACCTAGCGGGAGGCAATGAGCAGTTCTTC,CASSLYLAGGNEQFF
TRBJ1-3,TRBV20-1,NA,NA,TGCAGTGCTAGGGGGGGACCCGGAAACACCATATATTTT,CSARGGPGNTIYF
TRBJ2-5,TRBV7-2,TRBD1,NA,TGTGCCAGCAGCTTTGACAGGGACGTAGAGACCCAGTACTTC,CASSFDRDVETQYF
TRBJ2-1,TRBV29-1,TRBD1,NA,TGCAGCGCCGTGTGGAAGACAGGGGGCTCCTACAATGAGCAGTTCTTC,CSAVWKTGGSYNEQFF
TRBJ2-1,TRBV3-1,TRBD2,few,TGTGCCAGCAGCCAGGAAGCGGGAGGAGGAAATGAGCAGTTCTTC,CASSQEAGGGNEQFF
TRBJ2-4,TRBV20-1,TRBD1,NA,TGCAGTGCCTGGGACAGTGGGTCCAAAAACATTCAGTACTTC,CSAWDSGSKNIQYF
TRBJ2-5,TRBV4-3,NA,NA,TGCGCCAGCAGCCAAGATAGTAAGGTAGCACAAGAGACCCAGTACTTC,CASSQDSKVAQETQYF
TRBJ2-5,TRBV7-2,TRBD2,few,TGTGCCAGCAGCTTAAACCAGCGGGGGCAAGAGACCCAGTACTTC,CASSLNQRGQETQYF
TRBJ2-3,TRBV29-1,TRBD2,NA,TGCAGCGTTATAGCGGGAGGGCCGGGGACAGATACGCAGTATTTT,CSVIAGGPGTDTQYF
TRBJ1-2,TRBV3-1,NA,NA,TGTGCCAGCAGCCAAGACGACTATGGCTACACCTTC,CASSQDDYGYTF
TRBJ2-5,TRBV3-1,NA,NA,TGTGCCAGCAGCCAAGGAGGCAGGGGAGGAGAGACCCAGTACTTC,CASSQGGRGGETQYF
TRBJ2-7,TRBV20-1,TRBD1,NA,TGCAGTGCTAGAGACACCGGGACAGGCTACGAGCAGTACTTC,CSARDTGTGYEQYF
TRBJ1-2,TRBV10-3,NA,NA,TGTGCCATCAAGGACAGCGATTACTATGGCTACACCTTC,CAIKDSDYYGYTF
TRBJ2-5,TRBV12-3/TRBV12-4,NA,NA,TGTGCCAGCAGCCCCGGGGTTTGGGACCAAGAGACCCAGTACTTC,CASSPGVWDQETQYF
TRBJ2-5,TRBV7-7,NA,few,TGTGCTAGCAGCTTAGGGGATGCGGGTGGACGGCCTAAGACCCAGTACTTC,CASSLGDAGGRPKTQYF
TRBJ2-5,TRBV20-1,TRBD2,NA,TGCAGTGCTAGAGATAGGGGACTAGGGATGGAGACCCAGTACTTC,CSARDRGLGMETQYF
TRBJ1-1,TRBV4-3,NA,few,TGCGCCAGCAGCCCCGACACGGGGGCTGAAGCTTTCTTT,CASSPDTGAEAFF
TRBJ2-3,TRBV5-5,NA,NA,TGTGCCAGCAGCTTTACGTTTGAGACAGATACGCAGTATTTT,CASSFTFETDTQYF
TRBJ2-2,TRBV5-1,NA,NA,TGCGCCAGCAGCTTCCAGGACAGTTACACCGGGGAGCTGTTTTTT,CASSFQDSYTGELFF
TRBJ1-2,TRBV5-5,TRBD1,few,TGTGCCAGCAGCTTGGAGGCCGAGACAGGGGATGGCTACACCTTC,CASSLEAETGDGYTF
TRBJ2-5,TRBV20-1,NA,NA,TGCAGTGCTGGATGGGGAGAAGAGACCCAGTACTTC,CSAGWGEETQYF
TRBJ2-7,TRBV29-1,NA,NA,TGCAGCGTTTGCCAGAAAAACTCCTACGAGCAGTACTTC,CSVCQKNSYEQYF
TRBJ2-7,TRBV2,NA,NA,TGTGCCAGCAGTGATGCCACCGGGGACGAGCAGTACTTC,CASSDATGDEQYF
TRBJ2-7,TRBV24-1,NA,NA,TGTGCCACCAGTGATACCAGGGATTCCTCCTACGAGCAGTACTTC,CATSDTRDSSYEQYF
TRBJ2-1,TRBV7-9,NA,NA,TGTGCCAGCAGCGAGATCAACAGGGTCCCCTACAATGAGCAGTTCTTC,CASSEINRVPYNEQFF
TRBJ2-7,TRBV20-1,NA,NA,TGCAGTGCTAGAGTGGAGGGGACCTACGAGCAGTACTTC,CSARVEGTYEQYF
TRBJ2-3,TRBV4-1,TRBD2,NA,TGCGCCAGCAGCCAAGAAATAATGGGCGGGGGGACCACAGATACGCAGTATTTT,CASSQEIMGGGTTDTQYF